The 24 T cell receptor beta chains below come from one sample, sequenced in a study of cytomegalovirus exposure and HLA in healthy donors. The PCR ran on 60 Vbeta and 13 Jbeta primers. Sequencing was performed with immunoSEQ multiplex PCR; in TCRdb, only in-frame clones are kept and a portion is missing. This table has about 150,000 clones, 75% to 90% appearing once. What was sequenced was PBMCs. The receptors were gathered from a man in his thirties or forties in good health and CMV-seropositive.

The rearrangement uses TRBV4-2 and TRBJ1-2, with a tentative D call TRBD1 (6 bases). V lost 0 bases and J 12 bases, leaving 29 bases between the germline ends. The CDR3 covers 18 residues. Germline V CDR1 and CDR2: LGHNA, YNFKEQ. DNA for the CDR3: TGTGCCAGCAGCCAAGATGAAATTTTTGGACAGACCCGTATCGGAGACACCTTC. It is translated as CASSQDEIFGQTRIGDTF.

The table lists this clone with a few counts. The chain couples TRBV11-3 to TRBJ2-3; D gene unclear. This CDR3 is 14 amino acids long. Germline CDR1 SGHNT, CDR2 YENEEA. The V end was cut by 8 bases, the J end by 0 bases, with 12 bases between. The CDR3 coding sequence is TGTGCCAGCTCGCGGATGTCTAGCACAGATACGCAGTATTTT. This sequence encodes CASSRMSSTDTQYF.

The V gene is TRBV5-1, the J gene TRBJ2-1; 8 bases map to TRBD1. Germline loops: CDR1 SGHRS, CDR2 YFSETQ. CDR3 length equals 15 residues. V was clipped by 4 bases and J by 3 bases; unmatched bases: 6. The CDR3 reads CASSPRTGNYNEQFF. Here the CDR3 DNA reads TGCGCCAGCAGCCCCCGGACAGGGAACTACAATGAGCAGTTCTTC. Based on the CDR3 plus reference TRBV5-1 and TRBJ2-1, the full variable domain is KAGVTQTPRYLIKTRGQQVTLSCSPISGHRSVSWYQQTPGQGLQFLFEYFSETQRNKGNFPGRFSGRQFSNSRSEMNVSTLELGDSALYLCASSPRTGNYNEQFFGPGTRLTVL.

The chain uses TRBV27 and TRBJ2-2, with 7 bases aligning to TRBD1. J lost 5 bases, V lost 3 bases, and 9 bases had no gene match. This CDR3 is 16 amino acids long. CDR1 is MNHEY and CDR2 is SMNVEV in the germline V gene (reference sequence). In DNA, the CDR3 is TGTGCCAGCAGTTTCGTCGAGACAGGGATGACCGGGGAGCTGTTTTTT. Amino acids: CASSFVETGMTGELFF.

The chain uses TRBV9 and TRBJ2-1, with D perhaps matching TRBD2 (7 bases). With 0 bases removed from V and 7 bases from J, the gap between germline ends came to 17 bases. The CDR3 loop spans 16 amino acids. CDR1 and CDR2 (germline): SGDLS, YYNGEE. The chain's CDR3 is CASSVDGGGASNEQFF. The DNA for the CDR3 is TGTGCCAGCAGCGTAGACGGAGGGGGGGCCTCGAATGAGCAGTTCTTC. The full variable domain, in which reference TRBV9 and TRBJ2-1 provide the parts outside the CDR3, is DSGVTQTPKHLITATGQRVTLRCSPRSGDLSVYWYQQSLDQGLQFLIQYYNGEERAKGNILERFSAQQFPDLHSELNLSSLELGDSALYFCASSVDGGGASNEQFFGPGTRLTVL.

The gene calls are TRBV6-5 and TRBJ1-2, with 9 nucleotides matching TRBD1. From germline, CDR1 is MNHEY and CDR2 SVGAGI. V lost 4 bases, J lost 7 bases, and 10 bases stayed unmatched. This CDR3 has 15 residues. The CDR3 protein is CASSLGRDRAGGYTF. The CDR3 coding sequence is TGTGCCAGCAGTTTGGGACGGGACAGGGCCGGTGGCTACACCTTC.

This clone was observed a few times. The chain has TRBV2 and TRBJ2-3; TRBD2 agrees at 12 bases. V lost 6 bases and J lost 5; bases outside the gene matches: 6. This CDR3 contains 15 residues. Germline CDR1 is SNHLY and CDR2 is FYNNEI. The CDR3 nucleotides read TGTGCCAGCAGCCGACTAGCGGGAGTGGGAGATACGCAGTATTTT. Protein product: CASSRLAGVGDTQYF. The variable domain in full, with the rest retrieved from reference TRBV2 and TRBJ2-3, is EPEVTQTPSHQVTQMGQEVILRCVPISNHLYFYWYRQILGQKVEFLVSFYNNEISEKSEIFDDQFSVERPDGSNFTLKIRSTKLEDSAMYFCASSRLAGVGDTQYFGPGTRLTVL.

The J gene is TRBJ2-1, the V gene TRBV9, with a tentative D call TRBD1 (5 bases). Deletions cut 3 bases from V and 1 base from J, with 11 bases between. CDR3 size: 15 residues. Germline V gives CDR1 SGDLS, CDR2 YYNGEE. For the CDR3, the DNA is TGTGCCAGCAGCGCGGATCAGGGTTCCTACAATGAGCAGTTCTTC. Its translation is CASSADQGSYNEQFF.

This clone was recorded only once. This rearrangement joins TRBV6-5 to TRBJ1-3; possibly TRBD1 for D (6 bases). CDR3 length equals 14 residues. With 6 bases removed from V and 2 bases from J, the gap between germline ends came to 11 bases. Germline V gene sequence: CDR1 MNHEY, CDR2 SVGAGI. CDR3 in DNA: TGTGCCAGCAGGCCTCGGACAGCTGGAAACACCATATATTTT. Its translation: CASRPRTAGNTIYF.

The gene calls are TRBV29-1 and TRBJ1-2, with 9 positions matching TRBD1. The V segment lost 5 bases and the J segment 4 bases; nucleotides outside the gene matches: 5. Germline loops: CDR1 SQVTM, CDR2 ANQGSEA. The CDR3 is made up of 13 amino acids. The CDR3 DNA reads TGCAGCGTTACAGGGGGCGCAGGCTATGGCTACACCTTC. It encodes CSVTGGAGYGYTF. Complete variable domain (other parts from reference TRBV29-1 and TRBJ1-2): SAVISQKPSRDICQRGTSLTIQCQVDSQVTMMFWYRQQPGQSLTLIATANQGSEATYESGFVIDKFPISRPNLTFSTLTVSNMSPEDSSIYLCSVTGGAGYGYTFGSGTRLTVV.

This clone showed up just a few times. V usage is TRBV5-4 and J usage is TRBJ2-7; perhaps TRBD2 as D (6 bases). Germline-derived CDR1 and CDR2 are SGHNT and YYREEE (reference sequence). The ends were cut back, 3 bases at V and 0 bases at J, with 16 bases in the middle. The CDR3 is 16 residues long. The CDR3 region is CASSSKPSEYSYEQYF. CDR3 DNA: TGTGCCAGCAGCTCCAAACCTAGCGAGTACTCCTACGAGCAGTACTTC.

The chain is built from TRBV27 and TRBJ2-1; TRBD2 might be the D (5 bases). Trimming removed 4 bases at V and 7 bases at J, with 14 bases between. The CDR3 contains 14 residues. The germline gives CDR1 MNHEY, CDR2 SMNVEV (reference sequence). The CDR3 here is CASSSTGFANEQFF. CDR3 DNA: TGTGCCAGCAGTTCCACGGGATTTGCGAATGAGCAGTTCTTC.

The rearrangement links TRBV4-3 to TRBJ1-2; D is ambiguous. The V gene lost 1 base and the J gene lost 2 bases, with 5 bases spanning the gap. Germline V CDR1 and CDR2: LGHNA, YSLEER. This CDR3 has 13 residues. The CDR3 loop reads CASSQVRNYGYTF. DNA for the CDR3: TGCGCCAGCAGCCAAGTGCGGAACTATGGCTACACCTTC.

This chain uses TRBV29-1 with TRBJ1-2; 9 positions match TRBD1. Per germline, CDR1 SQVTM and CDR2 ANQGSEA. With 1 base clipped from V and 5 bases from J, the junction kept 2 bases outside the gene matches. The CDR3 extends over 13 amino acids. The CDR3 DNA reads TGCAGCGTTGAAGTGGGACAGGGATATGGCTACACCTTC. Translated: CSVEVGQGYGYTF.

V and J are TRBV5-1 and TRBJ1-1, with D perhaps matching TRBD1 (5 bases). Germline lookup yields CDR1 SGHRS and CDR2 YFSETQ. The CDR3 totals 13 residues. V was pared by 5 bases and J by 1 base, with 9 bases between. CDR3 sequence (DNA): TGCGCCAGCAGAATGGGGGGGAACACTGAAGCTTTCTTT. This translates into CASRMGGNTEAFF.

V usage is TRBV5-1 and J usage is TRBJ1-4, with 7 bases matching TRBD1. CDR3 length: 15 residues. V shed 4 bases and J 6 bases; nucleotides not matched to a gene: 9. Germline CDR1 is SGHRS and CDR2 is YFSETQ. The CDR3 here is CASSRQGFGDEKLFF. CDR3 bases: TGCGCCAGCAGCAGACAGGGATTCGGGGATGAAAAACTGTTTTTT.

This chain connects TRBV18 to TRBJ2-5; 8 bases line up with TRBD1. The CDR3 is 18 amino acids. V shed 2 bases and J 5 bases; nucleotides not matched to a gene: 16. Germline loops: CDR1 KGHSH, CDR2 LQKENI. In DNA, the CDR3 is TGTGCCAGCTCACCAACCCGACCCTCCAGGACAGGGAGGGAGACCCAGTACTTC. As protein: CASSPTRPSRTGRETQYF.

The chain's CDR3 is CASSLLVGGDYGYTF. CDR3 DNA: TGTGCCAGCAGTTTATTGGTAGGGGGCGACTATGGCTACACCTTC. The chain links TRBV27 to TRBJ1-2, with 7 bases matching TRBD1. J lost 3 bases, V lost 1 base, and 5 bases had no gene match. The V gene's germline CDR1 is MNHEY and CDR2 SMNVEV (reference sequence). CDR3 length: 15 residues.

This clone was counted between two and nine times. CDR3 residues: CASGLVTGVGNSPLHF. The CDR3 DNA sequence: TGTGCTAGTGGTCTCGTCACAGGGGTTGGAAATTCACCCCTCCACTTT. This chain links TRBV12-5 with TRBJ1-6; 7 bases agree with TRBD1. Unmatched junction bases numbered 11, after V lost 5 bases and J lost 7 bases. CDR1 and CDR2 (germline): LGHNT, FRNRAP. The CDR3 contains 16 residues. Full variable domain (missing parts from reference TRBV12-5 and TRBJ1-6): DARVTQTPRHKVTEMGQEVTMRCQPILGHNTVFWYRQTMMQGLELLAYFRNRAPLDDSGMPKDRFSAEMPDATLATLKIQPSEPRDSAVYFCASGLVTGVGNSPLHFGNGTRLTVT.

V gene TRBV7-3 combines with J gene TRBJ2-1; possible D gene TRBD1, 5 bases. V shed 5 bases and J shed 3 bases, with 8 bases lying between them. Per the germline V gene, CDR1 is SGHTA and CDR2 is FQGTGA. This CDR3 spans 13 amino acids. Here the CDR3 DNA reads TGTGCCAGCAGCATTGACAGCTACAATGAGCAGTTCTTC. Translated: CASSIDSYNEQFF.

The rearrangement joins TRBV29-1 to TRBJ2-7, with 13 bases matching TRBD2. The CDR3 runs to 13 residues. J gave up 7 bases and V 8 bases, and 8 bases lay outside the gene matches. Germline V gives CDR1 SQVTM, CDR2 ANQGSEA. The CDR3 nucleotides read TGCAGCTGGACTAGCGGGGGTGATGGGGAGCAGTACTTC. It yields the protein CSWTSGGDGEQYF.

CDR3 sequence (DNA): TGTGCCAGCAGCTTGAATGACAGGTCTAACTATGGCTACACCTTC. Translating gives CASSLNDRSNYGYTF. The rearrangement joins TRBV5-5 to TRBJ1-2; possible D gene TRBD1, 6 bases. The CDR3 length is 15 residues. V was clipped by 1 base and J by 0 bases, with 10 bases between them. Germline loops: CDR1 SGHKS, CDR2 YYEKEE (reference sequence).

V is TRBV11-2 and J is TRBJ2-2; D is perhaps TRBD1 (5 bases). In germline, CDR1 is SGHAT, CDR2 FQNNGV. The V gene lost 0 bases and the J gene lost 4 bases, with 6 bases spanning the gap. The CDR3 length is 14 residues. The CDR3 DNA reads as TGTGCCAGCAGCTTAGACAGGGTCACCGGGGAGCTGTTTTTT. The encoded protein is CASSLDRVTGELFF.

This clone was counted between two and nine times. The rearrangement joins TRBV30 to TRBJ1-3, with 7 bases aligning to TRBD1. The germline gives CDR1 GTSNPN, CDR2 SVGIG (reference sequence). The V gene end was trimmed by 3 bases and the J gene end by 1 base; junction bases not matched to a gene: 3. The CDR3 has 14 amino acids. The CDR3 region has the DNA TGTGCCTGGAGGGCAGGGGGATCTGGAAACACCATATATTTT. This codes for CAWRAGGSGNTIYF.